Following are 20 T cell receptor beta chains from one sample sequenced in a study of blood T cell repertoires in COVID-19. Only in-frame clones appear in the TCRdb table, and some are missing; sequencing was by immunoSEQ multiplex PCR. The data hold fewer than 300,000 clones, with roughly 80% observed a single time. Sequencing input: peripheral blood. The receptors here all came from a woman in her 70s with active or convalescent COVID-19.

V gene TRBV15 combines with J gene TRBJ1-1; D perhaps matches TRBD1 (6 bases). From germline, CDR1 is LNHNV and CDR2 YYDKDF (reference sequence). The V and J ends lost 3 bases and 1 base respectively, with 12 bases between them. The CDR3 has 15 amino acids. The CDR3 loop reads CATSSTGTRNTEAFF. In DNA, the CDR3 is TGTGCCACCAGCAGCACAGGGACACGGAACACTGAAGCTTTCTTT. Full variable domain (remainder filled in from reference TRBV15 and TRBJ1-1): DAMVIQNPRYQVTQFGKPVTLSCSQTLNHNVMYWYQQKSSQAPKLLFHYYDKDFNNEADTPDNFQSRRPNTSFCFLDIRSPGLGDTAMYLCATSSTGTRNTEAFFGQGTRLTVV.

This sequence joins TRBV6-5 and TRBJ2-5, with 12 bases aligning to TRBD2. The trim removed 6 bases at V and 5 bases at J, leaving 7 bases unmatched. The germline CDR1 and CDR2 sequences are MNHEY and SVGAGI. The CDR3 covers 15 residues. The CDR3 bases are TGTGCCAGCAGGACGACTAGCGGGGGAGGCGAGACCCAGTACTTC. Translating gives CASRTTSGGGETQYF.

The V call is TRBV29-1, the J call TRBJ1-1; D might be TRBD1 (6 bases). V was cut by 0 bases and J by 5 bases, with 13 bases left in between. Germline CDR1 and CDR2: SQVTM and ANQGSEA. The CDR3 is made up of 14 amino acids. CDR3 loop: CSVEEGGQGTEAFF. The CDR3 nucleotides read TGCAGCGTTGAAGAGGGGGGGCAGGGGACTGAAGCTTTCTTT.

This clone is a singleton in its sample. J is TRBJ2-5 and V is TRBV7-6; D unclear. From germline, CDR1 is SGHVS and CDR2 FNYEAQ. The CDR3 loop spans 13 amino acids. V shed 2 bases and J shed 4 bases, with 8 bases lying between them. The CDR3 bases are TGTGCCAGCAGCTTATCCCGGGTAGAGACCCAGTACTTC. Residues: CASSLSRVETQYF.

The chain recombines TRBV7-9 with TRBJ2-7, with a tentative D call TRBD1 (5 bases). The germline CDR1 and CDR2 sequences are SEHNR and FQNEAQ (reference sequence). This CDR3 is built from 13 residues. The V end lost 1 base, the J end lost 3 bases, and 7 bases lay between the germline ends. The CDR3 region is CASSLGGDYEQYF. The CDR3 nucleotides are TGTGCCAGCAGCTTAGGGGGCGACTACGAGCAGTACTTC.

This sequence joins TRBV10-1 and TRBJ2-7, with D tentatively TRBD2 (5 bases). The V gene lost 8 bases and the J gene lost 3 bases, with 20 bases spanning the gap. The germline gives CDR1 WNHNN, CDR2 SYGVQD (reference sequence). The CDR3 has 15 residues. The CDR3: CASAPGADGFYEQYF. The CDR3 nucleotides read TGCGCCAGCGCCCCAGGAGCGGATGGTTTCTACGAGCAGTACTTC.

The rearrangement joins TRBV30 to TRBJ2-5; possibly TRBD2 for D (5 bases). From germline, CDR1 is GTSNPN and CDR2 SVGIG (reference sequence). The CDR3 spans 12 residues. Trimming removed 2 bases at V and 5 bases at J, with 9 bases between. The CDR3 nucleotides read TGTGCCTGGAGTAGTACGGGGGAGACCCAGTACTTC. It yields the protein CAWSSTGETQYF.

J is TRBJ2-2 and V is TRBV7-2, with D possibly TRBD2 on 7 matching bases. The CDR3 totals 16 residues. Per germline, CDR1 SGHTA and CDR2 FQGNSA. Trimming left V 4 bases short and J 7 bases short, with 19 bases between. For the CDR3, the DNA is TGTGCCAGCAGCTATGAACCGGGGGGCCGTGGCGGGGAGCTGTTTTTT. It specifies CASSYEPGGRGGELFF. Supplemented by reference TRBV7-2 and TRBJ2-2, the full variable domain reads GAGVSQSPSNKVTEKGKDVELRCDPISGHTALYWYRQSLGQGLEFLIYFQGNSAPDKSGLPSDRFSAERTGGSVSTLTIQRTQQEDSAVYLCASSYEPGGRGGELFFGEGSRLTVL.

This clone was detected only a few times. This chain links TRBV10-3 with TRBJ1-1, with D unresolved. V gave up 0 bases and J gave up 0 bases, with 11 bases separating them. This CDR3 has 16 amino acids. Looked up from germline, CDR1 is ENHRY and CDR2 is SYGVKD. CDR3 loop: CAISESTGRMNTEAFF. The CDR3 nucleotides read TGTGCCATCAGTGAGTCGACTGGCAGAATGAACACTGAAGCTTTCTTT.

The chain carries TRBV5-4 and TRBJ2-3; D gene unclear. CDR3 length equals 15 residues. Trimming left V 3 bases short and J 2 bases short, with 13 bases between. CDR1 SGHNT and CDR2 YYREEE come from the germline V gene (reference sequence). As DNA, the CDR3 is TGTGCCAGCAGCTCTCAGGTGGCGATCACAGATACGCAGTATTTT. This codes for CASSSQVAITDTQYF.

This chain uses TRBV5-1 with TRBJ1-2, with TRBD1 matching over 10 bases. CDR1 is SGHRS and CDR2 is YFSETQ in the germline V gene. This CDR3 is 15 amino acids long. V gave up 4 bases and J gave up 4 bases; unmatched junction bases: 7. The chain's CDR3 is CASSEGTGVSYGYTF. The CDR3 DNA follows: TGCGCCAGCAGCGAAGGGACAGGGGTGAGCTATGGCTACACCTTC.

A single count supports this clone. This chain links TRBV28 with TRBJ2-7, with a tentative D call TRBD1 (6 bases). CDR1 MDHEN and CDR2 SYDVKM come from the germline V gene. This CDR3 spans 18 amino acids. Trimming took 3 bases from V and 3 from J, leaving 24 bases between them. CDR3 bases: TGTGCCAGCAGTTTGCCGACCCTTACCTCGGGACACCACTACGAGCAGTACTTC. As protein: CASSLPTLTSGHHYEQYF.

V usage is TRBV12-3 or TRBV12-4 and J usage is TRBJ2-3, with unresolved D. Trimming removed 3 bases from V and 6 bases from J, with 4 bases in between. This CDR3 is 11 amino acids long. The CDR3 sequence is CASSFYDTQYF. CDR3 coding DNA: TGTGCCAGCAGTTTTTATGATACGCAGTATTTT.

The chain combines TRBV30 with TRBJ1-1; D is ambiguous. Germline V CDR1 and CDR2: GTSNPN, SVGIG (reference sequence). The V and J ends lost 2 bases and 5 bases respectively, with 15 bases between them. There are 14 residues in the CDR3. The CDR3: CAWSTLLQVTEAFF. DNA for the CDR3: TGTGCCTGGAGTACCCTGCTGCAGGTTACTGAAGCTTTCTTT.

The J gene is TRBJ1-6, the V gene TRBV10-2, with D tentatively TRBD1 (5 bases). This CDR3 spans 16 amino acids. Trimming removed 6 bases from V and 6 bases from J, with 18 bases in between. The germline gives CDR1 WSHSY, CDR2 SAAADI. The CDR3 sequence is CASRIAAGELNSPLHF. CDR3 sequence (DNA): TGCGCCAGCAGAATCGCGGCGGGGGAGCTTAATTCACCCCTCCACTTT.

The V gene is TRBV11-2, the J gene TRBJ1-5, with TRBD1 matching 8 bases. Germline assignment: CDR1 SGHAT and CDR2 FQNNGV. Germline trimming cut 5 bases from V and 11 bases from J; bases unmatched to any gene: 8. CDR3 size: 13 residues. The CDR3 DNA reads as TGTGCCAGCAGCCAAGGACAGGGTTTGGCCCAGCATTTT. It yields the protein CASSQGQGLAQHF.

In its sample, this clone was seen a few times. The rearrangement links TRBV6-6 to TRBJ1-2; D is perhaps TRBD1 (5 bases). The germline CDR1 and CDR2 sequences are MNHNY and SVGAGI (reference sequence). This CDR3 contains 13 residues. The germline V and J ends were trimmed by 6 bases and 8 bases, with 16 bases remaining between them. The CDR3: CASRGTQAGGYTF. CDR3 sequence (DNA): TGTGCCAGCAGGGGAACACAGGCGGGAGGCTACACCTTC.

The chain uses TRBV10-1 and TRBJ2-7; no clear D gene. The germline V gene encodes CDR1 WNHNN and CDR2 SYGVQD (reference sequence). The CDR3 runs to 14 residues. Trimming shortened V by 2 bases and J by 0 bases, and 8 bases separated the two germline ends. The CDR3 nucleotides are TGCGCCAGCAGTGAGCACGGAGCCTCCTACGAGCAGTACTTC. It encodes CASSEHGASYEQYF.

This clone was seen just once. The chain links TRBV20-1 to TRBJ2-2, with TRBD2 matching 7 bases. V lost 3 bases, J lost 5 bases, and 6 bases stayed unmatched. This CDR3 has 14 amino acids. CDR1 and CDR2 from the germline V gene are DFQATT and SNEGSKA (reference sequence). CDR3 sequence (DNA): TGCAGTGCTAGTAGAGGGAGGGAAACCGGGGAGCTGTTTTTT. Its protein is CSASRGRETGELFF.

The gene calls are TRBV7-2 and TRBJ2-3, with TRBD2 matching 10 bases. This CDR3 has 15 amino acids. Unmatched junction bases numbered 6, after V lost 1 base and J lost 8 bases. Looked up from germline, CDR1 is SGHTA and CDR2 is FQGNSA. The CDR3 DNA sequence: TGTGCCAGCAGCTTAGAAGCGGGGGGGCTGGGTACGCAGTATTTT. Translation gives CASSLEAGGLGTQYF. The complete variable domain, with remaining parts taken from reference TRBV7-2 and TRBJ2-3, reads GAGVSQSPSNKVTEKGKDVELRCDPISGHTALYWYRQSLGQGLEFLIYFQGNSAPDKSGLPSDRFSAERTGGSVSTLTIQRTQQEDSAVYLCASSLEAGGLGTQYFGPGTRLTVL.